What follows are 14 T cell receptor beta chains derived from one specimen sequenced in a study of human T cells and chemical hapten exposure. Stated time point: patch test 2, 6 weeks after DPC sensitization. Treatment of the sample: therapeutic diphenylcyclopropenone sensitization with weekly scalp DPC. TCRdb re-called the RACE reads through MiXCR, storing one row per CDR3 protein. There are about 84,000 distinct CDR3 sequences in the sample; 10% occur only once, and 5% lies in the top ten. This specimen was whole blood, taken in connection with sensitization to the hapten diphenylcyclopropenone (DPC). The receptors come from a woman between 50 and 59 years old with alopecia areata. Some clones in this sample may be carry-over from other donors' samples.

This clonotype was seen many times. V gene TRBV18 combines with J gene TRBJ2-5; maybe TRBD2 (5 bases). The CDR3 is 14 amino acids. Between the trimmed V and J ends, which lost 3 bases and 2 bases, there was a span of 10 bases. Germline V gives CDR1 KGHSH, CDR2 LQKENI. CDR3 DNA sequence: TGTGCCAGCTCACCCTTCGGGGAACAAGAGACCCAGTACTTC. Protein: CASSPFGEQETQYF. Using reference TRBV18 and TRBJ2-5 for the parts outside the CDR3, the full variable domain is NAGVMQNPRHLVRRRGQEARLRCSPMKGHSHVYWYRQLPEEGLKFMVYLQKENIIDESGMPKERFSAEFPKEGPSILRIQQVVRGDSAAYFCASSPFGEQETQYFGPGTRLLVL.

This clonotype was observed many times. The rearrangement links TRBV3-1 to TRBJ2-2; D remains unclear. CDR3 length: 13 amino acids. With 4 bases removed from V and 1 base from J, the gap between germline ends came to 4 bases. From germline, CDR1 is LGHDT and CDR2 YNNKEL (reference sequence). CDR3 residues: CASSRWNTGELFF. The CDR3 DNA reads TGTGCCAGCAGCCGCTGGAACACCGGGGAGCTGTTTTTT.

In its sample, this clonotype was seen many times. The rearrangement links TRBV7-2 to TRBJ2-2, with D perhaps matching TRBD1 (6 bases). V lost 7 bases and J 5 bases, leaving 17 bases between the germline ends. Germline V gene sequence: CDR1 SGHTA, CDR2 FQGNSA. This CDR3 is 15 amino acids long. The chain's CDR3 is CASTLTRGGTGELFF. For the CDR3, the DNA is TGTGCCAGCACCTTGACCAGGGGTGGAACCGGGGAGCTGTTTTTT.

The genes are TRBV6-5 and TRBJ2-2; 7 nucleotides match TRBD1. The V gene's germline CDR1 is MNHEY and CDR2 SVGAGI. The CDR3 has 15 residues. With 2 bases clipped from V and 5 bases from J, the junction kept 5 bases outside the gene matches. This chain's CDR3 is CASSYRIQGTGELFF. Here the CDR3 DNA reads TGTGCCAGCAGTTACCGAATACAGGGGACCGGGGAGCTGTTTTTT.

This clonotype was seen a few times. V and J are TRBV4-1 and TRBJ1-5; D is unclear. Looked up from germline, CDR1 is MGHRA and CDR2 is YSYEKL. The germline V and J ends were trimmed by 0 bases and 8 bases, with 14 bases remaining between them. CDR3 length: 15 amino acids. Written as DNA, the CDR3 is TGCGCCAGCAGCCAAGATCCGCAAACGGTAAAGCCCCAGCATTTT. Protein product: CASSQDPQTVKPQHF.

The chain links TRBV2 to TRBJ2-7, with TRBD2 identical over 7 bases. After removal of 0 bases from V and 4 bases from J, the junction contained 12 bases not matched to a gene. The CDR3 totals 17 residues. Germline assignment: CDR1 SNHLY and CDR2 FYNNEI. CDR3 residues: CASSEALLGGSWYEQYF. The CDR3 nucleotides are TGTGCCAGCAGTGAAGCGCTTTTGGGCGGGAGCTGGTACGAGCAGTACTTC.

This clonotype occurred many times. The J gene is TRBJ2-5, the V gene TRBV29-1; the D gene could be TRBD1 or TRBD2 (5 bases each). Looked up from germline, CDR1 is SQVTM and CDR2 is ANQGSEA. The CDR3 sequence is 13 residues long. Trimming removed 3 bases at V and 5 bases at J, with 13 bases between. The chain's CDR3 is CSVDPGQEETQYF. DNA of the CDR3: TGCAGCGTTGACCCGGGGCAGGAGGAGACCCAGTACTTC.

The table lists this clonotype with a few counts. The CDR3 region has the DNA TGTGCCAGCAGCATAGACAGGGGAGGTGAAAAACTGTTTTTT. Its protein is CASSIDRGGEKLFF. The chain recombines TRBV5-6 with TRBJ1-4, with 8 bases aligning to TRBD1. CDR1 is SGHDT and CDR2 is YYEEEE in the germline V gene. V gave up 4 bases and J gave up 7 bases; unmatched junction bases: 6. This CDR3 is built from 14 residues.

Ten or more counts support this clonotype. The CDR3 coding sequence is TGTGCCAGCAGTTCGGGTTCGCGGGGGCACAATTCACCCCTCCACTTT. Translated: CASSSGSRGHNSPLHF. V usage is TRBV12-3 or TRBV12-4 and J usage is TRBJ1-6, with a weak D call TRBD1 (6 bases). V was trimmed by 4 bases and J by 7 bases, leaving 17 bases between them. This CDR3 has 16 residues.

J is TRBJ2-1 and V is TRBV7-2; TRBD2 matches 11 bases. The CDR3 length is 16 residues. Germline V gene lookup returns CDR1 SGHTA and CDR2 FQGNSA. V lost 5 bases to trimming and J lost 16 bases; unmatched junction nucleotides: 19. The CDR3 is CASSVAPGLADFVKFF. In nucleotides, the CDR3 is TGTGCCAGCAGCGTGGCTCCGGGACTAGCGGACTTTGTGAAATTCTTC.

V and J are TRBV20-1 and TRBJ2-6; D call uncertain. Germline V gene sequence: CDR1 DFQATT, CDR2 SNEGSKA (reference sequence). The CDR3 length is 13 residues. Trimming left V 3 bases short and J 2 bases short, with 5 bases between. The CDR3 spells CSASVPGANVLTF. DNA of the CDR3: TGCAGTGCTAGTGTCCCTGGGGCCAACGTCCTGACTTTC.

This chain connects TRBV5-5 to TRBJ2-1; D gene ambiguous. Germline CDR1 and CDR2: SGHKS and YYEKEE (reference sequence). The length of the CDR3 is 12 residues. With 2 bases removed from V and 2 bases from J, the gap between germline ends came to 2 bases. The CDR3 loop is CASSLPYNEQFF. CDR3 nucleotide sequence: TGTGCCAGCAGCTTACCCTACAATGAGCAGTTCTTC.

The chain couples TRBV13 to TRBJ1-4; no clear D. The CDR3 consists of 17 residues. Germline CDR1 and CDR2: PRHDT and FYEKMQ (reference sequence). V lost 4 bases, J lost 0 bases, and 15 bases lay in between. This chain's CDR3 is CASSSNTGRATNEKLFF. The DNA for the CDR3 is TGTGCCAGCAGCTCGAATACCGGGAGAGCAACTAATGAAAAACTGTTTTTT.

This clonotype was seen many times. The chain links TRBV14 to TRBJ2-3, with D unresolved. Germline V gene data show CDR1 as SGHDN and CDR2 as FVKESK. Trimming shortened V by 4 bases and J by 6 bases, and 17 bases separated the two germline ends. This CDR3 region has 15 residues. CDR3 protein: CASSPLVGGTDTQYF. The CDR3 DNA reads as TGTGCCAGCAGCCCACTGGTAGGCGGTACGGATACGCAGTATTTT.